This T cell receptor (beta chain) was retrieved from a study of graft-versus-host responses after intestinal transplantation. Study at large: Multivisceral, liver-intestinal, or isolated intestinal transplants were received by the recipients. Recipients uniformly received anti-thymocyte globulin induction, followed by tacrolimus and steroids for approximately 3 years.

Study-level results: Detected in recipient marrow were GvH clones, some of which were first observed in ileum or blood. Within the allografts of patients who had graft-donor T cell macrochimerism, graft-versus-host to host-versus-graft clonal ratios were high.

As for this clone: Its antigen remains unknown.

Repertoires were generated with immunoSEQ multiplex PCR, while TCRdb's copy carries only in-frame clones and drops some. This sample has about 36,000 clones, with approximately 93% found just once. The CDR3 is made up of 13 amino acids. The chain has TRBV21-1 and TRBJ2-7; the table assigns TRBD1, which was not confirmed against the DNA. TRBV21-1 is an annotated pseudogene. This sequence originates from a human donor who was the organ donor for an intestinal transplant. The input for sequencing was unstimulated CD4+ T cells sorted from spleen or lymph node cells, taken before transplant. CDR3 coding DNA: TGTGCCAGCAGCTTCCCTGACAGGGCCGAGCAGTACTTC. Its translation is CASSFPDRAEQYF.